This TCR beta chain originates from a study of beta chain features in type 1 diabetes. Whole-study findings and limits: The VDJ junctions of type 1 diabetes patients carried fewer insertions and more deletions. A moderate, significant TCRB CDR3 shortening appeared in type 1 diabetes across four CD4+ subsets. TCRB repertoires of naive, central memory and Treg cells appeared more similar among patients than among healthy donors. A potential influence of HLA type upon TCRB rearrangement remained unresolved herein.

Isolation of CD4+ naive, central memory, regulatory and stem cell-like memory cells was achieved by sorting via CD45RO/CCR7/CD25/CD127/CD95/CD27. Germline lookup yields CDR1 SGHVS and CDR2 FQNEAQ. Between the trimmed V and J ends, which lost 5 bases and 2 bases, there was a span of 9 bases. The CDR3 has 13 residues. The entirety of the isolated RNA underwent reverse transcription, so expressed TCRB transcripts were sequenced. The data were produced by immunoSEQ multiplex PCR, yet TCRdb's version contains in-frame clones alone and is incomplete. In the table there are 300,000 to 350,000 clones, 9.3% of which are singletons. To note about this clone: Its antigen remains unknown.

Material for sequencing was central memory CD4+ T cells from blood. The receptor was isolated from a man aged 25-45 years with type 1 diabetes. V gene TRBV7-8 combines with J gene TRBJ2-5; D is undetermined. The CDR3, as DNA: TGTGCCAGCAGCCCGGTGCCTCAAGAGACCCAGTACTTC. Protein sequence: CASSPVPQETQYF.